This is a list of T cell receptor beta chains from one sample in a study of blood T cell repertoires in COVID-19. Here immunoSEQ multiplex PCR was the method, and the copy in TCRdb shows in-frame clones only, minus some. Counted here are tens of thousands of clones, about 90% occurring once; the ten biggest clones make up 5.1%. Sequenced material: peripheral blood. The receptor set was obtained from a human donor in a cohort sampled during active COVID-19. Each CDR3 is given with its conserved first and last residue. Each record gives: clone size, V gene, J gene, D gene, CDR3 protein, CDR3 DNA. D genes are given only for firm matches. Only part of the rows carry a size: once, few, many, or a class if the clone is expanded.

clone_size: -
v_call: TRBV28
j_call: TRBJ2-2
d_call: TRBD1
cdr3_aa: CASSWPPGQGIGELFF
cdr3_nt: TGTGCCAGCAGTTGGCCCCCGGGACAGGGAATCGGGGAGCTGTTTTTT

clone_size: -
v_call: TRBV6-5
j_call: TRBJ2-2
d_call: -
cdr3_aa: CASSYSGGNTGELFF
cdr3_nt: TGTGCCAGCAGTTACTCGGGAGGGAACACCGGGGAGCTGTTTTTT

clone_size: -
v_call: TRBV3-1/TRBV3-2
j_call: TRBJ2-2
d_call: TRBD2
cdr3_aa: CATGGGGRASGELFF
cdr3_nt: TGTGCCACAGGCGGAGGCGGGAGGGCCTCGGGGGAGCTGTTTTTT

clone_size: -
v_call: TRBV7-2
j_call: TRBJ2-1
d_call: -
cdr3_aa: CASSPNEGRTGGLNEQFF
cdr3_nt: TGTGCCAGCAGCCCCAATGAGGGACGGACGGGGGGCCTCAATGAGCAGTTCTTC

clone_size: -
v_call: TRBV9
j_call: TRBJ1-3
d_call: -
cdr3_aa: CASSQTTDSGNTIYF
cdr3_nt: TGTGCCAGCAGCCAAACGACAGACTCTGGAAACACCATATATTTT

clone_size: -
v_call: TRBV6-5
j_call: TRBJ2-1
d_call: -
cdr3_aa: CASSPAAGEFPFF
cdr3_nt: TGTGCCAGCAGTCCCGCGGCCGGGGAGTTCCCGTTCTTC

clone_size: -
v_call: TRBV30
j_call: TRBJ2-1
d_call: -
cdr3_aa: CAWRRLRNDNEQFF
cdr3_nt: TGTGCCTGGAGGCGACTCCGGAACGACAATGAGCAGTTCTTC

clone_size: -
v_call: TRBV7-2
j_call: TRBJ2-2
d_call: TRBD2
cdr3_aa: CASSSTSGGPGELFF
cdr3_nt: TGTGCCAGCAGTTCGACTAGCGGGGGGCCCGGGGAGCTGTTTTTT

clone_size: -
v_call: TRBV5-6
j_call: TRBJ1-2
d_call: -
cdr3_aa: CASSSREGYTF
cdr3_nt: TGTGCCAGCAGCTCCAGGGAAGGCTACACCTTC

clone_size: -
v_call: TRBV6-1
j_call: TRBJ2-3
d_call: -
cdr3_aa: CASSESVALTLSTDTQYF
cdr3_nt: TGTGCCAGCAGTGAATCAGTCGCCCTTACCCTTAGCACAGATACGCAGTATTTT

clone_size: -
v_call: TRBV18
j_call: TRBJ1-5
d_call: -
cdr3_aa: CASSPPGGKQEQPQHF
cdr3_nt: TGTGCCAGCTCACCACCGGGGGGTAAGCAGGAGCAGCCCCAGCATTTT

clone_size: -
v_call: TRBV4-2
j_call: TRBJ2-5
d_call: -
cdr3_aa: CASSQGAAVQETQYF
cdr3_nt: TGTGCCAGCAGCCAAGGTGCGGCAGTTCAAGAGACCCAGTACTTC

clone_size: -
v_call: TRBV3-1/TRBV3-2
j_call: TRBJ2-1
d_call: TRBD2
cdr3_aa: CASSQGASSGVTYNEQFF
cdr3_nt: TGTGCCAGCAGCCAAGGGGCCTCTAGCGGGGTTACGTACAATGAGCAGTTCTTC

clone_size: -
v_call: TRBV2
j_call: TRBJ1-1
d_call: TRBD1
cdr3_aa: CASRQDRGRTEAFF
cdr3_nt: TGTGCCAGCAGGCAAGACAGGGGGCGGACTGAAGCTTTCTTT

clone_size: -
v_call: TRBV10-3
j_call: TRBJ2-2
d_call: TRBD2
cdr3_aa: CAISRAGGTGELFF
cdr3_nt: TGTGCCATCTCCCGAGCGGGAGGCACCGGGGAGCTGTTTTTT

clone_size: once
v_call: TRBV15
j_call: TRBJ1-3
d_call: TRBD1
cdr3_aa: CATSSDRGPGNTIYF
cdr3_nt: TGTGCCACCAGCAGTGACAGGGGGCCTGGAAACACCATATATTTT

clone_size: -
v_call: TRBV7-2
j_call: TRBJ2-5
d_call: TRBD2
cdr3_aa: CASSLALAGGSREETQYF
cdr3_nt: TGTGCCAGCAGCTTAGCGTTAGCGGGAGGGTCAAGAGAAGAGACCCAGTACTTC

clone_size: -
v_call: TRBV18
j_call: TRBJ2-7
d_call: -
cdr3_aa: CASSPVNRTTEQYF
cdr3_nt: TGTGCCAGCTCACCAGTGAACAGGACTACCGAGCAGTACTTC

clone_size: -
v_call: TRBV5-6
j_call: TRBJ2-5
d_call: TRBD2
cdr3_aa: CASMGGQETQYF
cdr3_nt: TGTGCCAGTATGGGGGGGCAAGAGACCCAGTACTTC

clone_size: -
v_call: TRBV6-2/TRBV6-3
j_call: TRBJ2-1
d_call: TRBD1
cdr3_aa: CASSTVGGHSYNEQFF
cdr3_nt: TGTGCCAGCAGCACAGTAGGGGGCCACTCCTACAATGAGCAGTTCTTC

clone_size: once
v_call: TRBV6-5
j_call: TRBJ2-5
d_call: TRBD2
cdr3_aa: CASSYNSGGEETQYF
cdr3_nt: TGTGCCAGCAGTTACAATAGCGGGGGCGAAGAGACCCAGTACTTC

clone_size: -
v_call: TRBV30
j_call: TRBJ2-7
d_call: -
cdr3_aa: CAWSVRRRGNGDEQYF
cdr3_nt: TGTGCCTGGAGTGTACGACGTCGGGGGAACGGGGACGAGCAGTACTTC

clone_size: -
v_call: TRBV3-1/TRBV3-2
j_call: TRBJ1-2
d_call: -
cdr3_aa: CASSSRGGNYGYTF
cdr3_nt: TGTGCCAGCAGCTCCAGGGGCGGTAACTATGGCTACACCTTC

clone_size: -
v_call: TRBV5-4
j_call: TRBJ1-1
d_call: -
cdr3_aa: CASSSGTTNTEAFF
cdr3_nt: TGTGCCAGCAGCTCCGGGACAACGAACACTGAAGCTTTCTTT

clone_size: -
v_call: TRBV11-3
j_call: TRBJ2-3
d_call: -
cdr3_aa: CASSLDEAKDTQYF
cdr3_nt: TGTGCCAGCAGCTTAGATGAAGCTAAAGATACGCAGTATTTT

clone_size: few
v_call: TRBV30
j_call: TRBJ1-5
d_call: TRBD1
cdr3_aa: CAWKAGTGPNQPQHF
cdr3_nt: TGTGCCTGGAAAGCCGGGACAGGGCCGAATCAGCCCCAGCATTTT

clone_size: -
v_call: TRBV29-1
j_call: TRBJ1-1
d_call: -
cdr3_aa: CSAAEWAFRNTEAFF
cdr3_nt: TGCAGCGCCGCCGAGTGGGCATTTCGGAACACTGAAGCTTTCTTT

clone_size: -
v_call: TRBV13
j_call: TRBJ2-6
d_call: TRBD2
cdr3_aa: CASSPTGTSSGANVLTF
cdr3_nt: TGTGCCAGCAGCCCAACCGGGACTAGCTCTGGGGCCAACGTCCTGACTTTC

clone_size: -
v_call: TRBV5-1
j_call: TRBJ1-2
d_call: -
cdr3_aa: CASSLAGDGYTF
cdr3_nt: TGCGCCAGCAGCCTTGCCGGGGATGGCTACACCTTC

clone_size: -
v_call: TRBV7-2
j_call: TRBJ2-1
d_call: TRBD2
cdr3_aa: CASSERSGGYNEQFF
cdr3_nt: TGTGCCAGCAGCGAACGTAGCGGGGGATACAATGAGCAGTTCTTC